This is a list of T cell receptor beta chains from one sample in a study of blood T cells in healthy people across ages. MiXCR, applied by TCRdb to the 5' RACE reads, yields one record per CDR3 protein. This sample has about 1.7 million distinct CDR3 sequences, with approximately 28% found just once. The sequencing input was blood. Receptor source: a young woman in good health. The CDR3 runs from the conserved cysteine through the conserved F or W. D genes are given only for firm matches. Not every row has a clone size; where given, it reads once, few, many or a size class.

TGCGCCAGCAGCTCGATTGACAGAAACACTGAAGCTTTCTTT CASSSIDRNTEAFF - few TRBJ1-1 TRBV5-1
TGTGCCAGCAGCTCAGGGACTGAGAGGAATACGCAGTATTTT CASSSGTERNTQYF - - TRBJ2-3 TRBV7-2
TGTGCCAGCAGCCCCGCCTCGGGCCGGGGGGAGACCCAGTACTTC CASSPASGRGETQYF - - TRBJ2-5 TRBV7-9
TGTGCCAGCAGTTTAAGAGCGGGGGGACCGAGAGATACGCAGTATTTT CASSLRAGGPRDTQYF TRBD2 - TRBJ2-3 TRBV12-3/TRBV12-4
TGCAGTGCTAGTTCATACCAAGAGACCCAGTACTTC CSASSYQETQYF - few TRBJ2-5 TRBV20-1
TGTGCCAGCAGTGTGTGGGCAGGCTACGAGCAGTACTTC CASSVWAGYEQYF - - TRBJ2-7 TRBV6-1
TGTGCCAGCAGTACGGGACAGGACTCCAATGGCTACACCTTC CASSTGQDSNGYTF TRBD1 few TRBJ1-2 TRBV12-3/TRBV12-4
TGTGCCAGCAGCTACGGGACAGCGAACACCGGGGAGCTGTTTTTT CASSYGTANTGELFF TRBD1 - TRBJ2-2 TRBV7-9
TGTGCCAGCAGACCCCGGACAGGGGTTTTTTATGGCTACACCTTC CASRPRTGVFYGYTF TRBD1 - TRBJ1-2 TRBV6-5
TGCAGCGTTGAGGGGTCTGCGGCCACCTACGAGCAGTACTTC CSVEGSAATYEQYF - many TRBJ2-7 TRBV29-1
TGTGCCAGCAGCCGACGGGGGGGAGAGACCCAGTACTTC CASSRRGGETQYF TRBD2 many TRBJ2-5 TRBV12-3/TRBV12-4
TGTGCCAGCAGTACGCCGGGACATACCTACGAGCAGTTCTTC CASSTPGHTYEQFF - - TRBJ2-1 TRBV28
TGTGCCAGCAGTTACAGAGGGAACTCCTACGAGCAGTACTTC CASSYRGNSYEQYF - many TRBJ2-7 TRBV27
TGTGCCAGTAGTATTGGCGGATACTACAATGAGCAGTTCTTC CASSIGGYYNEQFF - - TRBJ2-1 TRBV19
TGTGCCAGCAGTGCGACAGGGGGCAACGGGGGCTATGGCTACACCTTC CASSATGGNGGYGYTF TRBD1 - TRBJ1-2 TRBV27
TGTGCCAGCAGCCAACAGGGGGGGTACAATGAGCAGTTCTTC CASSQQGGYNEQFF - - TRBJ2-1 TRBV11-2
TGCAGTGCTAGGGGGACTAGCGGCGACCAAGAGACCCAGTACTTC CSARGTSGDQETQYF TRBD2 few TRBJ2-5 TRBV20-1
TGTGCCAGCAGCTCGCGACTAGCGGGGGAAGAGACCCAGTACTTC CASSSRLAGEETQYF TRBD2 many TRBJ2-5 TRBV7-9
TGCGCCAGCAGTGAGGCGTTGGCAGGACCGGGGGGGCAGTACTTC CASSEALAGPGGQYF TRBD2 - TRBJ2-7 TRBV10-2
TGTGCCAGCAGTTGGAGCCGGGGACTCTATGGCTACACCTTC CASSWSRGLYGYTF - - TRBJ1-2 TRBV12-3/TRBV12-4
TGTGCCAGCAGCGTAGTCGGAGGCTACAATGAGCAGTTCTTC CASSVVGGYNEQFF - many TRBJ2-1 TRBV9
TGTGCCAGCAGCACCACTACGTACCAAGAGACCCAGTACTTC CASSTTTYQETQYF - - TRBJ2-5 TRBV7-9
TGCAGTGCAGCGGCCCCGGCGGGTCAGCCCCAGCATTTT CSAAAPAGQPQHF - - TRBJ1-5 TRBV20-1
TGCGCCAGCAGCCCCCGAGGAAGCGGGAGTGTCAAAGATACGCAGTATTTT CASSPRGSGSVKDTQYF TRBD2 - TRBJ2-3 TRBV5-1
TGTGCCATCGGAGGGGGAGGGGACGACGAGCAGTACTTC CAIGGGGDDEQYF - - TRBJ2-7 TRBV10-3
TGTGCCAGCAGCCAAGTCTTTGGGAAGAGTGAAGCTTTCTTT CASSQVFGKSEAFF - few TRBJ1-1 TRBV14
TGTGCCAGCAGTTTACCAGGGGCCCCAGAGACCCAGTACTTC CASSLPGAPETQYF - - TRBJ2-5 TRBV28
TGCAGTGCTAGAGGGCCACTAGCGGGCCACACAGATACGCAGTATTTT CSARGPLAGHTDTQYF TRBD2 - TRBJ2-3 TRBV20-1
TGTGCCAGCAGTTTGGGAACTAGCGGGAGGGCCTTAGAGACCCAGTACTTC CASSLGTSGRALETQYF TRBD2 - TRBJ2-5 TRBV12-3/TRBV12-4
TGCGCCAGCAGCTTGGTGGCGGGTATGGTGTCACCCCTCCACTTT CASSLVAGMVSPLHF - - TRBJ1-6 TRBV5-1
TGTGCCAGCAGCGTAACAGGCAGGAACACAGATACGCAGTATTTT CASSVTGRNTDTQYF - - TRBJ2-3 TRBV7-9
TGTGCCATCAGTGAGTTGGGCGCGTCACCGGCTAATGAGCAGTTCTTC CAISELGASPANEQFF - - TRBJ2-1 TRBV10-3
TGCGCCAGCAGTGAGGTCCGGGATCCAGTCTATGGCTACACCTTC CASSEVRDPVYGYTF - few TRBJ1-2 TRBV10-2
TGCGCCAGCAGCCAAGGTGGCTACGACCATGAGCAGTTCTTC CASSQGGYDHEQFF - - TRBJ2-1 TRBV4-3
TGTGCCATCAGTGGCAGGTCTGGCGCTGAAGCTTTCTTT CAISGRSGAEAFF - - TRBJ1-1 TRBV10-3
TGTGCCAGCACCCCTAGGGACAGGGACTTGGATGGGGCCAACGTCCTGACTTTC CASTPRDRDLDGANVLTF TRBD1 many TRBJ2-6 TRBV12-3/TRBV12-4
TGCGCCAGCAGCTCGTGGGGGGGAGGGACTAGCAACTCCTACAATGAGCAGTTCTTC CASSSWGGGTSNSYNEQFF TRBD2 few TRBJ2-1 TRBV5-1
TGTGCCAGCAGTTTATCGACCCGAAACTATTGCTACACCTTC CASSLSTRNYCYTF - - TRBJ1-2 TRBV27
TGCGCCAGCAGCTCGGTTACAGGGAACTATGGCTACACCTTC CASSSVTGNYGYTF - few TRBJ1-2 TRBV5-1
TGTGCCAGCAGTTACTCGATGCAGACTTACACAGATACGCAGTATTTT CASSYSMQTYTDTQYF - - TRBJ2-3 TRBV6-6